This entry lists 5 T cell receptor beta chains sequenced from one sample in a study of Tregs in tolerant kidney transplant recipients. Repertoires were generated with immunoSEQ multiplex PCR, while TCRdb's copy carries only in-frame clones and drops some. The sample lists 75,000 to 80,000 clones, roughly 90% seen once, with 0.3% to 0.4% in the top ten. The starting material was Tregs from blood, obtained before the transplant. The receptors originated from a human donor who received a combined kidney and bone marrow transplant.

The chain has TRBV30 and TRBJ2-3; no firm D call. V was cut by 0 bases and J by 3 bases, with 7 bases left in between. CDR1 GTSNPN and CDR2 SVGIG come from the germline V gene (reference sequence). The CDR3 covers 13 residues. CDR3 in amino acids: CAWSVRRTDTQYF. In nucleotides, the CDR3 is TGTGCCTGGAGTGTACGCCGGACAGATACGCAGTATTTT.

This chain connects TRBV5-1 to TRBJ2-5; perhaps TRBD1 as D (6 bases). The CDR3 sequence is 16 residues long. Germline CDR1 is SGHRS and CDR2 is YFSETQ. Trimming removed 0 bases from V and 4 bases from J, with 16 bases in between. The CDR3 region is CASSLVGAAAAETQYF. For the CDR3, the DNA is TGCGCCAGCAGCTTGGTGGGGGCGGCGGCGGCAGAGACCCAGTACTTC.

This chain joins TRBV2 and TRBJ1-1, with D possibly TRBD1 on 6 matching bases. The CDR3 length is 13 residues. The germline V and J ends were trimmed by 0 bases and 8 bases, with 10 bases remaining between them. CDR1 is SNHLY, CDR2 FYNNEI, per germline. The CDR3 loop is CASSEAPTGEAFF. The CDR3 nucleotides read TGTGCCAGCAGTGAAGCGCCTACAGGGGAAGCTTTCTTT.

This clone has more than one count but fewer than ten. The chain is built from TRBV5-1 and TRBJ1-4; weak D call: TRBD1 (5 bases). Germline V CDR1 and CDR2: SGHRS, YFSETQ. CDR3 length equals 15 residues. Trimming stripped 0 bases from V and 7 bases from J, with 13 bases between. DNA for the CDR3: TGCGCCAGCAGCTTGGGGGTCAGGGAAGCTGAAAAACTGTTTTTT. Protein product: CASSLGVREAEKLFF.

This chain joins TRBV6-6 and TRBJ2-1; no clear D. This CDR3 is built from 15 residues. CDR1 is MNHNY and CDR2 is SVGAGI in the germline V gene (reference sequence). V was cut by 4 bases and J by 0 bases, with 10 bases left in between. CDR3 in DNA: TGTGCCAGCAGTTCCGGCGGTAGCTCCTACAATGAGCAGTTCTTC. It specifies CASSSGGSSYNEQFF.